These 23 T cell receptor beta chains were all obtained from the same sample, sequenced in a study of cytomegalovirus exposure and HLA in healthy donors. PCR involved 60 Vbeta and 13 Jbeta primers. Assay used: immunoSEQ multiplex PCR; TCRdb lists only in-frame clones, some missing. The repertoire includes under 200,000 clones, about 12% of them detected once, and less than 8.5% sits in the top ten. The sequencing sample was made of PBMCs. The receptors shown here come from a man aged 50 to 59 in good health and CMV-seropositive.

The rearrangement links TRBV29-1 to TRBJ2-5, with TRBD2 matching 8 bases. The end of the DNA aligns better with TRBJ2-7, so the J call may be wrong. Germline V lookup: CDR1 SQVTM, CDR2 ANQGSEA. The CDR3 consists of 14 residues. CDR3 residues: CSVEDRAGGYEQYF. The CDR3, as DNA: TGCAGCGTTGAAGATCGGGCGGGGGGTTACGAGCAGTACTTC.

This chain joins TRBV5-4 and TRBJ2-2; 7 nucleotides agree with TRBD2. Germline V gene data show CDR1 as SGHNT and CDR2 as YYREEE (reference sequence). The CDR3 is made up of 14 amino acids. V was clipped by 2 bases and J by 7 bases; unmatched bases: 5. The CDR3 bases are TGTGCCAGCAGCTTCGGACTAGAGGGCGGGGAGCTGTTTTTT. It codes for CASSFGLEGGELFF.

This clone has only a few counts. The CDR3 reads CASSFLRTSAQETQYF. CDR3 nucleotides: TGTGCCAGCAGCTTCTTAAGGACATCGGCCCAAGAGACCCAGTACTTC. The gene calls are TRBV5-6 and TRBJ2-5; D is possibly TRBD1 (5 bases). The CDR3 covers 16 residues. From germline, CDR1 is SGHDT and CDR2 YYEEEE. The V and J ends lost 2 bases and 1 base respectively, with 15 bases between them.

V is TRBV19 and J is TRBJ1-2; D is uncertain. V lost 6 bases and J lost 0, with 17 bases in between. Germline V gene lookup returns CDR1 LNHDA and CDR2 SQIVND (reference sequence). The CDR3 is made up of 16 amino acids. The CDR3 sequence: CASSSGGSTTNYGYTF. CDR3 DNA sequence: TGTGCCAGTAGCTCCGGAGGGAGTACCACTAACTATGGCTACACCTTC.

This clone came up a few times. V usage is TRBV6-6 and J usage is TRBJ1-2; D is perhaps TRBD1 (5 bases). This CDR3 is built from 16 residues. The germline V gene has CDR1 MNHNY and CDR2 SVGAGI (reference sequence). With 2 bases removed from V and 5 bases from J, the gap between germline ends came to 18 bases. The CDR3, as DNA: TGTGCCAGCAGTTACCCCCCCGGCAGGGATCGGTATGGCTACACCTTC. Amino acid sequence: CASSYPPGRDRYGYTF.

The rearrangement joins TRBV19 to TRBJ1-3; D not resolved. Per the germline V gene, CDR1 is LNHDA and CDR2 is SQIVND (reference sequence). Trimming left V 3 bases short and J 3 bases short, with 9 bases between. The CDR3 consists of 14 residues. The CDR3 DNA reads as TGTGCCAGTAGTATCGGTGGGAGTGGAAACACCATATATTTT. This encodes CASSIGGSGNTIYF. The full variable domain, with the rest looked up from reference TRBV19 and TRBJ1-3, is DGGITQSPKYLFRKEGQNVTLSCEQNLNHDAMYWYRQDPGQGLRLIYYSQIVNDFQKGDIAEGYSVSREKKESFPLTVTSAQKNPTAFYLCASSIGGSGNTIYFGEGSWLTVV.

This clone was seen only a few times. CDR3 nucleotide sequence: TGTGCCAGCAGCCTGGCCGGCCAGGAGAACACCGGGGAGCTGTTTTTT. It is translated as CASSLAGQENTGELFF. V usage is TRBV5-6 and J usage is TRBJ2-2; D is ambiguous. The germline gives CDR1 SGHDT, CDR2 YYEEEE. CDR3 length: 16 residues. Trimming stripped 4 bases from V and 1 base from J, with 14 bases between.

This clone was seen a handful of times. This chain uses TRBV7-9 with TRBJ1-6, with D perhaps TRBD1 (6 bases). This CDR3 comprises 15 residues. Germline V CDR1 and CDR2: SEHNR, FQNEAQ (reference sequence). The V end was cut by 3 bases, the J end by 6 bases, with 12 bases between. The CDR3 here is CASSFTGGGNSPLHF. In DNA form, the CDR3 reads TGTGCCAGCAGCTTCACGGGGGGCGGTAATTCACCCCTCCACTTT.

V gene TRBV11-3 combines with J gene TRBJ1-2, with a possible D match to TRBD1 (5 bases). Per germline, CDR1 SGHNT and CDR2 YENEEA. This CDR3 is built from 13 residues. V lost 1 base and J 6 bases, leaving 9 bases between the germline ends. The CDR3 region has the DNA TGTGCCAGCAGCTTAGGATTCAGGGATGGCTACACCTTC. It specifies CASSLGFRDGYTF.

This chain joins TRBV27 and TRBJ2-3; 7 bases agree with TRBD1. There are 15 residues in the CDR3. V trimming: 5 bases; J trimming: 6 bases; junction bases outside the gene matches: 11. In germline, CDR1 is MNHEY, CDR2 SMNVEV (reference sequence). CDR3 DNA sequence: TGTGCCAGCAGTCCATCAGGGGGTGTCCAGGATACGCAGTATTTT. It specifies CASSPSGGVQDTQYF.

Here the CDR3 DNA reads TGTGCCAGCAGTGCGCCGGGACAGGGGGATTTGACGCAGTATTTT. As protein: CASSAPGQGDLTQYF. The genes are TRBV6-6 and TRBJ2-3, with TRBD1 matching 11 bases. Per the germline V gene, CDR1 is MNHNY and CDR2 is SVGAGI (reference sequence). The CDR3 has 15 residues. After removal of 5 bases from V and 9 bases from J, the junction contained 10 bases not matched to a gene.

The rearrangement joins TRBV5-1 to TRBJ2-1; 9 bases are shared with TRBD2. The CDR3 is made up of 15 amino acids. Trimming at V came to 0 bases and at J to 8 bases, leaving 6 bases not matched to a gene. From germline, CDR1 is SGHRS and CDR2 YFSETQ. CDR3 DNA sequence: TGCGCCAGCAGCTTGGAGCGTAGCGGGGGTGATGAGCAGTTCTTC. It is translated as CASSLERSGGDEQFF.

The CDR3 sequence is CASSKEAGPSGANVLTF. The CDR3 nucleotides are TGTGCCAGCAGCAAAGAGGCAGGCCCCTCTGGGGCCAACGTCCTGACTTTC. The chain carries TRBV21-1 and TRBJ2-6; the table's TRBD1 call for D was not verified on the DNA. TRBV21-1 is reported as a pseudogene. The CDR3 runs 17 residues.

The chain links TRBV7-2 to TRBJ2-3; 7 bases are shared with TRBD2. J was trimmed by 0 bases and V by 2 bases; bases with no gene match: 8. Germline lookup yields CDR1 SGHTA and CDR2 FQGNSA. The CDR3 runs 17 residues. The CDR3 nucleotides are TGTGCCAGCAGCTTATCGTCCTCGCGGGGGAGCACAGATACGCAGTATTTT. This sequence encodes CASSLSSSRGSTDTQYF.

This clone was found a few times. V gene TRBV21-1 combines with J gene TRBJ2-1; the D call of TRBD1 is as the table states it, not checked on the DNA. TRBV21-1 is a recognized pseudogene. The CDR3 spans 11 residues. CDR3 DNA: TGTGCCAGCAGCGGCCGGGACAGGGGGCTCTTC. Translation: CASSGRDRGLF.

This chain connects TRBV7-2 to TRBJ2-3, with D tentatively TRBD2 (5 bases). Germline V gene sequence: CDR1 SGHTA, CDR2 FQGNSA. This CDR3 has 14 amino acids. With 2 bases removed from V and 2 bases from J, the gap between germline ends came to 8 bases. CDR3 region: CASSLRAATDTQYF. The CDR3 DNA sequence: TGTGCCAGCAGCTTAAGAGCGGCCACAGATACGCAGTATTTT.

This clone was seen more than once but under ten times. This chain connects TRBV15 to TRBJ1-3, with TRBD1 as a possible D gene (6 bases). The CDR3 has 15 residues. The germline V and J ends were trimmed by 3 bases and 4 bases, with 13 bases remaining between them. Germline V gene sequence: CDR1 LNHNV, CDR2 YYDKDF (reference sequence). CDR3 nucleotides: TGTGCCACCAGCAGGTCGGGGGGGCCAGGAAACACCATATATTTT. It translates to CATSRSGGPGNTIYF.

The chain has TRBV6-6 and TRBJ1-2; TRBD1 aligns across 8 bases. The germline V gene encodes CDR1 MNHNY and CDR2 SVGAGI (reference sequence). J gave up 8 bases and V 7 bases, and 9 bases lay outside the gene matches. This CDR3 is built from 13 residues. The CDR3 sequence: CASILQGGDGYTF. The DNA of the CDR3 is TGTGCCAGCATTCTACAGGGGGGTGACGGCTACACCTTC.

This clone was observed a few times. This chain's CDR3 is CASSYDDRVYGYTF. The CDR3 DNA sequence: TGTGCCAGCAGCTACGATGACAGGGTCTATGGCTACACCTTC. This sequence joins TRBV7-2 and TRBJ1-2; 7 positions match TRBD1. The CDR3 is 14 residues long. V lost 4 bases and J lost 4; bases outside the gene matches: 6. Germline CDR1 and CDR2: SGHTA and FQGNSA.

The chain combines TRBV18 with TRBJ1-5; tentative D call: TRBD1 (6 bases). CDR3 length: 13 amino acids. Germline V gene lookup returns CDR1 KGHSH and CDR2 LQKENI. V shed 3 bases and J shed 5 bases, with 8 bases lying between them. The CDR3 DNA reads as TGTGCCAGCTCACCGGACAGCTATCAGCCCCAGCATTTT. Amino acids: CASSPDSYQPQHF.

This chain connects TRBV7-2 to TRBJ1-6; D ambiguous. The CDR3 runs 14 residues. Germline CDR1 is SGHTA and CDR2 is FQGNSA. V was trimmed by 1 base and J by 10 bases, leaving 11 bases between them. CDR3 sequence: CASSLGQSGSPLHF. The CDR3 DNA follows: TGTGCCAGCAGCTTAGGCCAGTCGGGGTCACCCCTCCACTTT.

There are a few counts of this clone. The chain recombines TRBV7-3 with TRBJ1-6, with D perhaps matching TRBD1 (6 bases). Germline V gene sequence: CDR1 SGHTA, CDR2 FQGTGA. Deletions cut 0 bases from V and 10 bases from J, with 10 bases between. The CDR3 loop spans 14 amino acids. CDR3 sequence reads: CASSLTGGQSPLHF. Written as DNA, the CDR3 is TGTGCCAGCAGCTTAACAGGGGGTCAGTCACCCCTCCACTTT.

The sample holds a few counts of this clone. CDR3 protein: CASSPALQGTGELFF. The DNA of the CDR3 is TGCGCCAGCAGCCCTGCCTTACAGGGGACCGGGGAGCTGTTTTTT. This sequence joins TRBV5-1 and TRBJ2-2, with 7 bases identical to TRBD1. In germline, CDR1 is SGHRS, CDR2 YFSETQ. CDR3 length equals 15 residues. The trim removed 4 bases at V and 5 bases at J, leaving 8 bases unmatched. The whole variable domain, remainder taken from reference TRBV5-1 and TRBJ2-2, is KAGVTQTPRYLIKTRGQQVTLSCSPISGHRSVSWYQQTPGQGLQFLFEYFSETQRNKGNFPGRFSGRQFSNSRSEMNVSTLELGDSALYLCASSPALQGTGELFFGEGSRLTVL.